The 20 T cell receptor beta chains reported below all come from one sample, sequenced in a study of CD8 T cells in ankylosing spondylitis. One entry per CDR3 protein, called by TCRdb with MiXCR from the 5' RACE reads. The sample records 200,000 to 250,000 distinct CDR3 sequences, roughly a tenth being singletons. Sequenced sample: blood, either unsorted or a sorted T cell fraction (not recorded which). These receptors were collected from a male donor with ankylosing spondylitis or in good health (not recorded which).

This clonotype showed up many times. The CDR3: CASSLLSGRETQYF. In nucleotides, the CDR3 is TGCGCCAGCAGCTTGTTGTCAGGGAGGGAGACCCAGTACTTC. The V gene is TRBV5-1, the J gene TRBJ2-5, with D tentatively TRBD2 (6 bases). CDR3 length: 14 amino acids. CDR1 and CDR2 (germline): SGHRS, YFSETQ. With 1 base removed from V and 5 bases from J, the gap between germline ends came to 12 bases.

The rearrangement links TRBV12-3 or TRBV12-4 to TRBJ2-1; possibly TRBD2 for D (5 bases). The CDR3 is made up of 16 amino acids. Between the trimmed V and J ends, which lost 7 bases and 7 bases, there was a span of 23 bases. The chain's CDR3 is CASNPAPRTGKNEQFF. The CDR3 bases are TGTGCCAGCAACCCCGCGCCAAGGACTGGGAAAAATGAGCAGTTCTTC.

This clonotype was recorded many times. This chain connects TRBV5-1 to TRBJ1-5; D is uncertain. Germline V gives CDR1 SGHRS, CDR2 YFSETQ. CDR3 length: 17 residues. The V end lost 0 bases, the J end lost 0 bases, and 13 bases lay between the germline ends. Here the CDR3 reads CASSLDAVTNSNQPQHF. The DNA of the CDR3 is TGCGCCAGCAGCTTGGACGCGGTGACTAATAGCAATCAGCCCCAGCATTTT.

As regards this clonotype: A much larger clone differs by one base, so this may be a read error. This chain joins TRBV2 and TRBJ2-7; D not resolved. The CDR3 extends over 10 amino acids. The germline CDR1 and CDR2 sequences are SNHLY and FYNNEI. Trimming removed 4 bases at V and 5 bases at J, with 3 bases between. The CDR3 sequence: CASSVNEQYF. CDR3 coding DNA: TGTGCCAGCAGTGTTAACGAGCAGTACTTC. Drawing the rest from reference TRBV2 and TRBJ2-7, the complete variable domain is EPEVTQTPSHQVTQMGQEVILRCVPISNHLYFYWYRQILGQKVEFLVSFYNNEISEKSEIFDDQFSVERPDGSNFTLKIRSTKLEDSAMYFCASSVNEQYFGPGTRLTVT.

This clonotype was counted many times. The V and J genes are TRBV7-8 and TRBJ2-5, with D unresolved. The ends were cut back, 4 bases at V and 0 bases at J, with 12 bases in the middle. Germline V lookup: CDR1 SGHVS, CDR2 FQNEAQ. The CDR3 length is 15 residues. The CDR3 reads CASSSSGWYQETQYF. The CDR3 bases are TGTGCCAGCAGCTCAAGTGGGTGGTACCAAGAGACCCAGTACTTC.

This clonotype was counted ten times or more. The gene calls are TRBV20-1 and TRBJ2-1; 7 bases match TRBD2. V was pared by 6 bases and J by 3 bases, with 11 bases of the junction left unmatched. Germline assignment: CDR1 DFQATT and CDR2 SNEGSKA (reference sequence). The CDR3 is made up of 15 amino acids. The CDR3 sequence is CSAPPSGAYYNEQFF. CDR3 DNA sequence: TGCAGTGCCCCCCCAAGCGGGGCCTACTACAATGAGCAGTTCTTC.

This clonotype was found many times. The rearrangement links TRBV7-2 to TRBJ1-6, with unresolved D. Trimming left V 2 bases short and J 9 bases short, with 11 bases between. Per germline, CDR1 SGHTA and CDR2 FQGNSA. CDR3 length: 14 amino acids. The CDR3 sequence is CASSLKGAGSPLHF. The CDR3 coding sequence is TGTGCCAGCAGCTTAAAGGGAGCAGGTTCACCCCTCCACTTT.

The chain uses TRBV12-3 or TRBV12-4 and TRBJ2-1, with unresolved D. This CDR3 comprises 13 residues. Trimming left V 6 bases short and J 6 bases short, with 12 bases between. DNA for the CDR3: TGTGCCAGCAGGCTTCCCGGCCGCAATGAGCAGTTCTTC. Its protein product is CASRLPGRNEQFF.

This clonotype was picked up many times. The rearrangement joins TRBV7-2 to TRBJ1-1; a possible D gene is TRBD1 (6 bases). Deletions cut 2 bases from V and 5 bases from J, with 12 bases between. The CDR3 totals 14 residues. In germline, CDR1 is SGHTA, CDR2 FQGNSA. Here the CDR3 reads CASSLWGARTEAFF. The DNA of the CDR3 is TGTGCCAGCAGCTTATGGGGGGCTAGGACTGAAGCTTTCTTT. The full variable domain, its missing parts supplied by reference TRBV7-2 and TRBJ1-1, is GAGVSQSPSNKVTEKGKDVELRCDPISGHTALYWYRQSLGQGLEFLIYFQGNSAPDKSGLPSDRFSAERTGGSVSTLTIQRTQQEDSAVYLCASSLWGARTEAFFGQGTRLTVV.

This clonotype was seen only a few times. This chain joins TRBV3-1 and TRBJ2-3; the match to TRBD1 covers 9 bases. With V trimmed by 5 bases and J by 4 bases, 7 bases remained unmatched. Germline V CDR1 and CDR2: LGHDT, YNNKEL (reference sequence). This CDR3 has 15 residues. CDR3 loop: CASSFSGQGSDTQYF. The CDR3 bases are TGTGCCAGCAGCTTTAGTGGACAGGGGTCAGATACGCAGTATTTT.

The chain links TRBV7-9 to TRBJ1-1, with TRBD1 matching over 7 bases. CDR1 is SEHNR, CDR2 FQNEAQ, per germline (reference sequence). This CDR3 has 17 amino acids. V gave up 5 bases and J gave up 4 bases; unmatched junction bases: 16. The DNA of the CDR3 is TGTGCCAGCAGCCCGGGGGGCGACCGGGCAGGGGGCACTGAAGCTTTCTTT. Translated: CASSPGGDRAGGTEAFF.

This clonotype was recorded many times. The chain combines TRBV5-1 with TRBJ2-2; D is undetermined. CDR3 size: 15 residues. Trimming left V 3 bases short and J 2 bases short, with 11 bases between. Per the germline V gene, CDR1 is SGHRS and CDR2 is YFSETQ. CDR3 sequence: CASSSIPLNTGELFF. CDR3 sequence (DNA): TGCGCCAGCAGCTCAATCCCTTTAAACACCGGGGAGCTGTTTTTT.

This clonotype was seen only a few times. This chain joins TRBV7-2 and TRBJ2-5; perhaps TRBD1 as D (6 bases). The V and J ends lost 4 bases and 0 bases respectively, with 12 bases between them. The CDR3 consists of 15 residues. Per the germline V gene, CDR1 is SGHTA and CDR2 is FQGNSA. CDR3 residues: CASSSPTGYQETQYF. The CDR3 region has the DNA TGTGCCAGCAGCTCTCCCACAGGGTACCAAGAGACCCAGTACTTC.

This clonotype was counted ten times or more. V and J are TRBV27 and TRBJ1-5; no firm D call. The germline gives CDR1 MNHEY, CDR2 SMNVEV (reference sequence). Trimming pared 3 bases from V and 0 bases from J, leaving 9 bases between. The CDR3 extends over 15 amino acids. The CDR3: CASSFLRNSNQPQHF. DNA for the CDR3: TGTGCCAGCAGTTTTCTCAGGAATAGCAATCAGCCCCAGCATTTT.

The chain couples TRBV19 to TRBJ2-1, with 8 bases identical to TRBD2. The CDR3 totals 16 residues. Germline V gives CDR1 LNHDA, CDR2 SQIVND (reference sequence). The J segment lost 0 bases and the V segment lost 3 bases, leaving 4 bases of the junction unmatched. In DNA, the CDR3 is TGTGCCAGTAGTATCACCGGGACTAGCTCCTACAATGAGCAGTTCTTC. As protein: CASSITGTSSYNEQFF.

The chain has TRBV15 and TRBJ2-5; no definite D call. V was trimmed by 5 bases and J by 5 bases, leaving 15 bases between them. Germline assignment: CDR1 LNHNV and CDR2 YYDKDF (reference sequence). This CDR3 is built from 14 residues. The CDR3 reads CATSLGLMVETQYF. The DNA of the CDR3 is TGTGCCACCAGCTTGGGCCTTATGGTGGAGACCCAGTACTTC. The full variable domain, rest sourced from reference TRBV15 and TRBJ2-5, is DAMVIQNPRYQVTQFGKPVTLSCSQTLNHNVMYWYQQKSSQAPKLLFHYYDKDFNNEADTPDNFQSRRPNTSFCFLDIRSPGLGDTAMYLCATSLGLMVETQYFGPGTRLLVL.

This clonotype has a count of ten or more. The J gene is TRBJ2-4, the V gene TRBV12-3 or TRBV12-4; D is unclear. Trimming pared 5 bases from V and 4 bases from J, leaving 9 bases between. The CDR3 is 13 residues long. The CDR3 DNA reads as TGTGCCAGCAGTCCCCAAGCTAAAAACATTCAGTACTTC. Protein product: CASSPQAKNIQYF.

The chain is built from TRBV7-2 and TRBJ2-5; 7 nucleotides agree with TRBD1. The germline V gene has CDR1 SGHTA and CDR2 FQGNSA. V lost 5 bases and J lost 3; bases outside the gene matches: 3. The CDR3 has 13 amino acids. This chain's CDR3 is CASSPTGEETQYF. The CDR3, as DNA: TGTGCCAGCAGCCCCACAGGGGAAGAGACCCAGTACTTC.

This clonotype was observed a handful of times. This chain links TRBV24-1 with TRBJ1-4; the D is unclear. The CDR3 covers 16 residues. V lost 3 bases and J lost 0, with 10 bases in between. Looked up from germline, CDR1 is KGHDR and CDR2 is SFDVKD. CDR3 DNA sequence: TGTGCCACCAGTGATAAAAGGGCAGCAACTAATGAAAAACTGTTTTTT. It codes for CATSDKRAATNEKLFF.

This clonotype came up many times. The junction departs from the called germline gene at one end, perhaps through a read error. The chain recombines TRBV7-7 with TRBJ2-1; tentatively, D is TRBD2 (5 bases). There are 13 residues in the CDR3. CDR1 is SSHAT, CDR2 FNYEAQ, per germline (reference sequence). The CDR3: CASSLGVDNEQFF. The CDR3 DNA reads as TGTGCTAGCAGCTTGGGAGTTGATAATGAGCAGTTCTTC. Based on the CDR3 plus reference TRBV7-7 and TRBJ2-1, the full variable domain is GAGVSQSPRYKVTKRGQDVTLRCDPISSHATLYWYQQALGQGPEFLTYFNYEAQPDKSGLPSDRFSAERPEGSISTLTIQRTEQRDSAMYRCASSLGVDNEQFFGPGTRLTVL.